The subject of this entry is one T cell receptor beta chain. The antigen is unknown. CTLA-4 blockade with ipilimumab, together with focal radiation, was given to patients with chemo-refractory metastatic non-small-cell lung cancer. These data belong to a study of radiotherapy plus CTLA-4 blockade in lung cancer. Background on the study: Disease control reached 31%, with objective responses in around 19%. Study-wide results and limits: How blood T cell clones changed early, along with interferon-beta, reportedly forecast response best.

The table came from immunoSEQ multiplex PCR; TCRdb's copy has only in-frame clones and leaves some out. The profile covers around 80,000 clones, with roughly 80% appearing a single time and roughly a tenth taken by the ten largest. The sequences come from peripheral blood, collected from a patient treated with radiotherapy plus ipilimumab. The TCR originated in a human donor with non-small cell lung cancer whose response to radiotherapy plus ipilimumab could not be evaluated.

CDR3: CARRSLRGRREQFF. The CDR3 nucleotides read TGTGCCAGGAGAAGTTTGAGGGGGCGCAGGGAGCAGTTCTTC. This chain links TRBV2 with TRBJ2-1, with 7 bases lining up with TRBD1. The V gene end was trimmed by 9 bases and the J gene end by 10 bases; junction bases not matched to a gene: 15. Germline CDR1 and CDR2: SNHLY and FYNNEI. CDR3 length: 14 residues.